The clone carrying this T cell receptor beta chain occurred many times. What it binds is unknown. In germline, CDR1 is LGHNA, CDR2 YSLEER. The CDR3 has 17 residues. Trimming removed 3 bases at V and 3 bases at J, with 19 bases between. These data originate in a study of identical twins. General study results and limits: In cord blood, abundant beta clonotypes had fewer insertions; memory showed no trend. Weaker excess twin sharing was observed in beta out-of-frame sequences. Partial confounding of zero-insertion analyses by invariant MAIT and iNKT cells was possible.

Everyone who gave samples was a healthy Caucasian. TCRdb recomputed calls from the 5' RACE reads with MiXCR, one row per CDR3 protein. The sample shows a few hundred thousand distinct CDR3 sequences, roughly 13% of them seen only once. This same sample was also part of a study on yellow fever vaccine responses in identical twins.

The chain has TRBV4-3 and TRBJ2-3, with a possible D match to TRBD2 (6 bases). The sequence was obtained from a woman aged 18-30 years in good health. The sample taken for sequencing was memory (CD45RO+) T cells sorted from blood. This chain's CDR3 is CASSQDLGGSGTDTQYF. The CDR3 DNA follows: TGCGCCAGCAGCCAGGACTTAGGAGGGAGCGGGACAGATACGCAGTATTTT.